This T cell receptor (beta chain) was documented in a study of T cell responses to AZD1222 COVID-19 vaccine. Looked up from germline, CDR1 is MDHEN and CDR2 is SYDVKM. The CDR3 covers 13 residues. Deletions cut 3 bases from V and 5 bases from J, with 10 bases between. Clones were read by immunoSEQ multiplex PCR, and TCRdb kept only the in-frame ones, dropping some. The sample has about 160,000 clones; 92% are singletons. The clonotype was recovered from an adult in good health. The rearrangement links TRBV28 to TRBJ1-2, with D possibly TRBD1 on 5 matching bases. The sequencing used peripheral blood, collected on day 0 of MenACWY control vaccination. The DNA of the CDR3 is TGTGCCAGCAGTTTGGCCCAGGGTTATGGCTACACCTTC. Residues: CASSLAQGYGYTF.